The following is a T cell receptor beta chain sequence with its context. Its antigen is unknown. The data originate from a study of cytomegalovirus exposure and HLA in healthy donors. The CDR3 length is 14 residues. CDR1 LNHNV and CDR2 YYDKDF come from the germline V gene (reference sequence). V was pared by 7 bases and J by 4 bases, with 13 bases between. PCR primers comprised 60 Vbeta and 13 Jbeta primers. In the source study's methods: A later analysis counted 80 million or so unique TCR beta chains, some 12 million shared. The protocol was immunoSEQ multiplex PCR, while the TCRdb copy is restricted to in-frame clones and leaves out a portion. The DNA was the basis for D and trimming; V, J and clone size are from that table. The sample has approximately 120,000 clones, approximately 73% seen once. Study-wide points: In the analysis, some V segments, TRBV6-2 and TRBV6-3 included, were excluded as indistinguishable. Later analysis placed DRB1 highest and HLA-C lowest in TCR association rates, which differed by HLA locus.

The sequence was obtained from a man aged 40-49 years in good health and CMV-seronegative. This rearrangement joins TRBV15 to TRBJ2-2; no clear D gene. Source material: PBMCs. DNA for the CDR3: TGTGCCACCACTCGCGACATCGTCACCGGGGAGCTGTTTTTT. Protein sequence: CATTRDIVTGELFF.